Reported below is one T cell receptor beta chain. Its antigen is unknown. V gave up 7 bases and J gave up 0 bases, with 12 bases separating them. CDR1 and CDR2 from the germline V gene are SEHNR and FQNEAQ (reference sequence). The CDR3 totals 14 residues. This entry comes from a study of graft-versus-host responses after intestinal transplantation. In the study overall: After anti-thymocyte globulin induction, recipients took tacrolimus and steroids for approximately three years.

Study-wide results and limits: Recipient marrow harbored GvH clones, some of which surfaced first in ileum or blood. Early post-transplant declines in HvG were associated with peak levels of circulating GvH clones. Across patients carrying graft-donor T cell macrochimerism, allografts held high graft-versus-host to host-versus-graft clonal ratios.

The method was immunoSEQ multiplex PCR; TCRdb's version includes in-frame clones alone and lacks a portion of them. The table lists around 130,000 clones, around 94% of them singletons. The sequence came from a human donor who received an intestinal transplant. Specimen: unstimulated CD4+ T cells sorted from spleen or lymph node cells, collected before intestinal transplant. V is TRBV7-9 and J is TRBJ1-2; possible D gene TRBD1, 5 bases. CDR3 in DNA: TGTGCCAGCACCCCAGTGGGGGCTAACTATGGCTACACCTTC. This translates into CASTPVGANYGYTF.